What follows are 18 T cell receptor beta chains derived from one specimen sequenced in a study of monozygotic twins with inflammatory bowel disease. With the 5' RACE reads reprocessed, TCRdb shows one record per CDR3 protein and no DNA. This repertoire comprises about 210,000 distinct CDR3 sequences; its ten largest clones make up 7.5% to 8%. Sequenced: blood. The receptors originated from a human donor with ulcerative colitis or Crohn's disease, or a healthy co-twin of an affected twin (not recorded which).

This chain joins TRBV6-2 or TRBV6-3 and TRBJ2-7; the D call from TCRdb, TRBD1, cannot be confirmed without DNA. The CDR3 is 19 amino acids. The germline V gene has CDR1 MNHEY and CDR2 SVGEGT. CDR3 amino acids: CASSSPSGQGAVKIYEQYF.

The chain carries TRBV7-9 and TRBJ2-2; the D call from TCRdb, TRBD1, cannot be confirmed without DNA. CDR3 length: 14 amino acids. Germline V CDR1 and CDR2: SEHNR, FQNEAQ (reference sequence). The CDR3 loop reads CASIDRVNTGELFF.

The chain recombines TRBV27 with TRBJ2-7; TCRdb returns TRBD1, unconfirmable since there is no DNA. The germline V gene has CDR1 MNHEY and CDR2 SMNVEV (reference sequence). The CDR3 is 14 residues long. The CDR3 loop is CASSSLGQLYEQYF.

The V call is TRBV7-8, the J call TRBJ1-4; TCRdb reports TRBD1, a call that lacks DNA to check it against. CDR1 is SGHVS, CDR2 FQNEAQ, per germline. The CDR3 loop spans 16 amino acids. The CDR3: CASSMGQGAIGEKLFF.

The chain combines TRBV4-1 with TRBJ1-4; lacking DNA, the TRBD1 call made by TCRdb goes unchecked. There are 17 residues in the CDR3. CDR1 is MGHRA and CDR2 is YSYEKL in the germline V gene. The CDR3 region is CASSQPRTVGSNEKLFF.

The chain has TRBV7-9 and TRBJ2-7; TCRdb returns TRBD1, unconfirmable since there is no DNA. CDR1 is SEHNR, CDR2 FQNEAQ, per germline (reference sequence). The CDR3 spans 12 residues. The CDR3 loop reads CASSLVQGLQYF.

The chain employs TRBV5-6 and TRBJ2-2; checking the TCRdb D call of TRBD2 is not possible without DNA. From germline, CDR1 is SGHDT and CDR2 YYEEEE. This CDR3 region has 16 residues. The CDR3 sequence: CASSSGERELTGELFF.

The chain employs TRBV3-1 and TRBJ2-5; TCRdb's D gene call, TRBD2, goes unchecked for lack of DNA. The germline V gene encodes CDR1 LGHDT and CDR2 YNNKEL (reference sequence). This CDR3 is built from 14 residues. CDR3: CASSLWTSGDTQYF.

The rearrangement links TRBV15 to TRBJ2-7; TCRdb returns TRBD1, unconfirmable since there is no DNA. CDR3 length: 15 amino acids. CDR1 and CDR2 from the germline V gene are LNHNV and YYDKDF (reference sequence). The CDR3 reads CATSPSGIYPYEQYF.

The CDR3 sequence: CASSLMGRVPDTQYF. V and J are TRBV28 and TRBJ2-3; with no DNA, the TCRdb D assignment of TRBD2 cannot be verified. CDR1 is MDHEN, CDR2 SYDVKM, per germline. CDR3 size: 15 residues. Full variable domain (rest looked up from reference TRBV28 and TRBJ2-3): DVKVTQSSRYLVKRTGEKVFLECVQDMDHENMFWYRQDPGLGLRLIYFSYDVKMKEKGDIPEGYSVSREKKERFSLILESASTNQTSMYLCASSLMGRVPDTQYFGPGTRLTVL.

The chain couples TRBV15 to TRBJ2-5. This CDR3 is 14 amino acids long. The germline V gene has CDR1 LNHNV and CDR2 YYDKDF (reference sequence). The CDR3 protein is CATSREVGYETQYF.

This sequence joins TRBV5-1 and TRBJ2-5; the D call of TRBD1 rests on TCRdb alone, since no DNA is present to check it. This CDR3 has 14 amino acids. The germline V gene encodes CDR1 SGHRS and CDR2 YFSETQ. CDR3: CASSLDTGGETQYF.

V and J are TRBV12-3 or TRBV12-4 and TRBJ1-4; the D call of TRBD1 rests on TCRdb alone, since no DNA is present to check it. The CDR3 extends over 15 amino acids. The CDR3: CASSPRSLPGEKLFF.

The gene calls are TRBV10-3 and TRBJ1-6. The CDR3 is made up of 13 amino acids. Looked up from germline, CDR1 is ENHRY and CDR2 is SYGVKD. CDR3 amino acids: CAISESLDSPLHF.

The V call is TRBV11-2, the J call TRBJ2-1. The CDR3 is 14 residues long. Germline V gene lookup returns CDR1 SGHAT and CDR2 FQNNGV. The CDR3 loop is CASSRSRQDNEQFF.

The chain combines TRBV5-1 with TRBJ2-2. This CDR3 is 15 amino acids long. The germline V gene has CDR1 SGHRS and CDR2 YFSETQ. The CDR3 spells CASSLAGGDTGELFF. Full variable domain (remainder filled in from reference TRBV5-1 and TRBJ2-2): KAGVTQTPRYLIKTRGQQVTLSCSPISGHRSVSWYQQTPGQGLQFLFEYFSETQRNKGNFPGRFSGRQFSNSRSEMNVSTLELGDSALYLCASSLAGGDTGELFFGEGSRLTVL.

The chain uses TRBV11-1 and TRBJ2-3; TCRdb picks TRBD2, but there is no DNA to check that call. This CDR3 has 17 amino acids. Germline assignment: CDR1 SGHAT and CDR2 FQDESV (reference sequence). This CDR3 is CASSLAGTSGRTDTQYF.

The chain is built from TRBV7-2 and TRBJ2-3; there is no DNA to check the TCRdb D call of TRBD2. This CDR3 is built from 14 residues. The germline V gene has CDR1 SGHTA and CDR2 FQGNSA. The CDR3 spells CASSRTSTADTQYF.